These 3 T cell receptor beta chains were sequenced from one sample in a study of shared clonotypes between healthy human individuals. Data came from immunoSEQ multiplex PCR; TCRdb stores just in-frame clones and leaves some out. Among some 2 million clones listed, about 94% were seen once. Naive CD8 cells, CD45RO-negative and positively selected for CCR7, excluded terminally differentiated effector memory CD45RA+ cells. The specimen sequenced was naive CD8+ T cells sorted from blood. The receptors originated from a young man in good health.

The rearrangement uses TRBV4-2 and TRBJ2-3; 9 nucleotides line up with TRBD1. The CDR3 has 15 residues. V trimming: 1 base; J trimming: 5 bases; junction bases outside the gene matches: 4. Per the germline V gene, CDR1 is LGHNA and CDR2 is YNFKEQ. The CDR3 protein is CASSQVQGAEDTQYF. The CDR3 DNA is TGTGCCAGCAGCCAAGTACAGGGGGCAGAAGATACGCAGTATTTT.

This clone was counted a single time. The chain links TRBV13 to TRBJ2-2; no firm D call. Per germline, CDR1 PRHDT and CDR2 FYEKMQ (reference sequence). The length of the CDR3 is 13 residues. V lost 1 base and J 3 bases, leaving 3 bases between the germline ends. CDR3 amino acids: CASSLVDTGELFF. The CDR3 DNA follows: TGTGCCAGCAGCTTAGTGGACACCGGGGAGCTGTTTTTT.

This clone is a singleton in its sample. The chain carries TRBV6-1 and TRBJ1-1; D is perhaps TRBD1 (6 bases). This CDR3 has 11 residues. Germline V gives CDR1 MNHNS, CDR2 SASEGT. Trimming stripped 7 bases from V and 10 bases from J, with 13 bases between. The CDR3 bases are TGTGCCAGCATCCTACAGGGATTAGCTTTCTTT. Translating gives CASILQGLAFF.